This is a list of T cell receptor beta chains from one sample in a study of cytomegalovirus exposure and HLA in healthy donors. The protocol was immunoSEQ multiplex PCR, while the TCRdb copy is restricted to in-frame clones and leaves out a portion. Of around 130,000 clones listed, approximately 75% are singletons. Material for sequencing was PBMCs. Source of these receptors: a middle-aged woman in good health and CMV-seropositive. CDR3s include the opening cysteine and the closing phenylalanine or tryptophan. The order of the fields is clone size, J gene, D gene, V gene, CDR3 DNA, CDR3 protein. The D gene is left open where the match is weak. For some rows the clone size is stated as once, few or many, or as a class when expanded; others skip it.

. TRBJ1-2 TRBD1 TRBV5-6 TGTGCCAGCAGCTCGGAAACGGGACAGGGTGGCTATGGCTACACCTTC CASSSETGQGGYGYTF
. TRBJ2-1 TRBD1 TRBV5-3 TGTGCCAGAAGGTACCCCGGGACAGAGATTTACAATGAGCAGTTCTTC CARRYPGTEIYNEQFF
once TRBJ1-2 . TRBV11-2 TGTGCCAGCAGCTCCCTCAGACTTACTGGCTACACCTTC CASSSLRLTGYTF
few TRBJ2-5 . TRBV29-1 TGCAGCGTTGGGGCAGGGGAAGAGACCCAGTACTTC CSVGAGEETQYF
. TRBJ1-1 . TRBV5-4 TGTGCCAGCAGCTCGGCGGGGTCGAACACTGAAGCTTTCTTT CASSSAGSNTEAFF
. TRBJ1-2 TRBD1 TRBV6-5 TGTGCCAGCAGCCGTATCGGGACAGGCTATGGCTACACCTTC CASSRIGTGYGYTF
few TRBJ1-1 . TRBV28 TGTGCCAGCAGTTTCATTCAGGGGACTGAAGCTTTCTTT CASSFIQGTEAFF
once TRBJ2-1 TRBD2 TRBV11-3 TGTGCCAGCAGCCCAACATCCCCCGGACTAGCTGAGCAGTTCTTC CASSPTSPGLAEQFF
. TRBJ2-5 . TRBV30 TGTGCCTGGAGTGTAAGCTACAGGCTACAAGAGACCCAGTACTTC CAWSVSYRLQETQYF
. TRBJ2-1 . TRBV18 TGTGCCAGCTCACCACCGGCAGGGAACTACAATGAGCAGTTCTTC CASSPPAGNYNEQFF
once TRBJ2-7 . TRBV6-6 TGTGCCAGCAGTCACTACAGGGTTGCCTACGAGCAGTACTTC CASSHYRVAYEQYF
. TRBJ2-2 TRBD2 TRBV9 TGTGCCAGCAGCGGAACTAGCGGGGGGGTCGGGGAGCTGTTTTTT CASSGTSGGVGELFF
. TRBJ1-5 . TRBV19 TGTGCCAGTACCCCTTTGTCAGGGAACAATCAGCCCCAGCATTTT CASTPLSGNNQPQHF
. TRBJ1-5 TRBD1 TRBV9 TGTGCCAGCAGCGTAGACAGGGGGCATAGCAATCAGCCCCAGCATTTT CASSVDRGHSNQPQHF
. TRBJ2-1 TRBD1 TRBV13 TGTGCCAGCAGCTTAGGGGGACAGGGTAACAATGAGCAGTTCTTC CASSLGGQGNNEQFF
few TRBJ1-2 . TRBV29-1 TGCAGCGTTGGAACGTACGGAGACTATGGCTACACCTTC CSVGTYGDYGYTF
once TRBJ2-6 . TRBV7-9 TGTGCCAGCGGGATGATCCATCAGGGTTCTGGGGCCAACGTCCTGACTTTC CASGMIHQGSGANVLTF
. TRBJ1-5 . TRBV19 TGTGCCAGTAGTATTGGGCAGGGGCCAGGGCCCCAGCATTTT CASSIGQGPGPQHF
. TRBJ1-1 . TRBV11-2 TGTGCCAGCAGCTCCCGTCGTGACACTGAAGCTTTCTTT CASSSRRDTEAFF
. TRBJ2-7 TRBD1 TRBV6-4 TGTGCCAGCAGTGACTCGACGGGGGACAGGGGGCCCCTAGTCTCCTACGAGCAGTACTTC CASSDSTGDRGPLVSYEQYF
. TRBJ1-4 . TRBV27 TGTGCCTCCAGGGGTGGTGAAAAACTGTTTTTT CASRGGEKLFF
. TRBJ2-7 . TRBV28 TGTGCCAGCAGTTTTACGGGCTACGAGCAGTACTTC CASSFTGYEQYF
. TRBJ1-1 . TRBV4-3 TGCGCCAGCAGCCCTTTACTATCAACTGAAGCTTTCTTT CASSPLLSTEAFF
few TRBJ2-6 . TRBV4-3 TGCGCCAGCAGCCAAGATCTGCGCAGGAACCCTGGGGCCAACGTCCTGACTTTC CASSQDLRRNPGANVLTF
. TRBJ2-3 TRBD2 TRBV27 TGTGCCAGCAGTTTGACTAGCGGGAGTAGCACAGATACGCAGTATTTT CASSLTSGSSTDTQYF
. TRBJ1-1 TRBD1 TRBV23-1 TGCGCCAGCAGTCTACTCTTCGGCAGGGGGCAGGGAGCTTTCTTT CASSLLFGRGQGAFF
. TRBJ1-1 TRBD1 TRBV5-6 TGTGCCAGCAGCTGGGACAGGGGGAGAGCTGAAGCTTTCTTT CASSWDRGRAEAFF
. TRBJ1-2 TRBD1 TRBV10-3 TGTGCCATCAACCCTAACGACAGGGGTAGTCCTAACTATGGCTACACCTTC CAINPNDRGSPNYGYTF
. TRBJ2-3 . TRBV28 TGTGCCAGCCACGGGGAGACTCCTAGCACAGATACGCAGTATTTT CASHGETPSTDTQYF
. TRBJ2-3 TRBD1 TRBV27 TGTGCCAGCAGTTTAACAGGGGGGAGAGGAGATACGCAGTATTTT CASSLTGGRGDTQYF
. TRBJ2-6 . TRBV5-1 TGCGCCAGCAGCTTGACATTAAGTGGGGCCAACGTCCTGACTTTC CASSLTLSGANVLTF
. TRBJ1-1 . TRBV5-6 TGTGCCAGCAGCTTCTTCGGTCAGGGCTACACTGAAGCTTTCTTT CASSFFGQGYTEAFF
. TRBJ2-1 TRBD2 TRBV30 TGTGCCTGGAGACTAGCGGGGGGGCGCGAGCAGTTCTTC CAWRLAGGREQFF
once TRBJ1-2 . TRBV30 TGTGCCTGGGCGGGGGGCGGCCTCGATTACACCTTC CAWAGGGLDYTF
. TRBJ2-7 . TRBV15 TGTGCCACCAGCAGAGATAAGGGAGCCGGGGGTTCCTACGAGCAGTACTTC CATSRDKGAGGSYEQYF
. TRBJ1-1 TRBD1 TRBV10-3 TGTGCCATCAGTGAAGGACAGGGCGGAGGACTGACTGAAGCTTTCTTT CAISEGQGGGLTEAFF
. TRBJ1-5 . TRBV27 TGTGCCAGCAGTGCACAGAGAGCAAATCAGCCCCAGCATTTT CASSAQRANQPQHF
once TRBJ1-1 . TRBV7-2 TGTGCCAGCAGCTTAGGACAGCTGAACACTGAAGCTTTCTTT CASSLGQLNTEAFF
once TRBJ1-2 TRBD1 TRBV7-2 TGTGCCAGCAGCCTCAACGTGGGACAGGGGTACGGCTACACCTTC CASSLNVGQGYGYTF
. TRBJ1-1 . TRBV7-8 TGTGCCAGCAGCTTAGGAGGGGGCACTGAAGCTTTCTTT CASSLGGGTEAFF
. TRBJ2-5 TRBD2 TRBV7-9 TGTGCCAGCCGAAGCCTAGGACTAGCGGGGGGCCCGTACCAAGAGACCCAGTACTTC CASRSLGLAGGPYQETQYF
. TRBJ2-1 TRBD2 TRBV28 TGTGCCAGCAGTCCCAACCTCGGTAGCGGGGATTACAATGAGCAGTTCTTC CASSPNLGSGDYNEQFF
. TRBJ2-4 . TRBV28 TGTGCCAGCAGATCAGGGGGGAGTAACATTCAGTACTTC CASRSGGSNIQYF
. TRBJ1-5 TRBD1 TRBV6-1 TGTGCCAGCAGTGGGTCCTGGACAGGAGATTTTTGGCATTTT CASSGSWTGDFWHF
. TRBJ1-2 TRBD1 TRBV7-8 TGTGCCAGCAGCTTAGGCGGAGCCCCGGGACAGAGCTCCTATGGCTACACCTTC CASSLGGAPGQSSYGYTF
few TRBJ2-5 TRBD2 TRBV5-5 TGTGCCAGCAGCTTGGGACTAGCGGGGTGGACCCAGTACTTC CASSLGLAGWTQYF
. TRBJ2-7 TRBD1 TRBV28 TGTGCCAGCATAGGACAGGGGTCCTACGAGCAGTACTTC CASIGQGSYEQYF
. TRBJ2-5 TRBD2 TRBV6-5 TGTGCCAGCAGTGGGTGGCGGGGGGTTCAAGAGACCCAGTACTTC CASSGWRGVQETQYF
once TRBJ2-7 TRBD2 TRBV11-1 TGTGCCAGCAGCCCACAGAAGGGACTAAAGTCGCGGGAGCAGTACTTC CASSPQKGLKSREQYF
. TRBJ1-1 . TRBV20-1 TGCAGTGTCGCGGTCAACACTGAAGCTTTCTTT CSVAVNTEAFF
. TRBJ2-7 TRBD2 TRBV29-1 TGCAGCGTTGCGCACATTACTAGCGGGACAACTTACGAGCAGTACTTC CSVAHITSGTTYEQYF
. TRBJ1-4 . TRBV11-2 TGTGCCAGCAGCTTAAGGTCAGGGGAGGAAAAACTGTTTTTT CASSLRSGEEKLFF
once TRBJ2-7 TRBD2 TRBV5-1 TGCGCCAGCAGCTTGTTGGGGGGGGAAGGCTACGAGCAGTACTTC CASSLLGGEGYEQYF
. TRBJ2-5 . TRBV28 TGTGCCAGCAGTTTGGATCGGGGAGAGACCCAGTACTTC CASSLDRGETQYF
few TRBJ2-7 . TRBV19 TGTGCCAGTAGTTCTGGACTGCACTCCTACGAGCAGTACTTC CASSSGLHSYEQYF
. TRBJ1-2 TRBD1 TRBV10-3 TGTGCCATCAGTGAGTCGACTCAGGGACAGGGGAACGACTATGGCTACACCTTC CAISESTQGQGNDYGYTF
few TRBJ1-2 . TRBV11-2 TGTGCCAGCAGCTTAGAGCGGGACGAGGCGGGTTGGAACTATGGCTACACCTTC CASSLERDEAGWNYGYTF
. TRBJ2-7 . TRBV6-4 TGTGCCAGCCAGCGCCGGGGTAGGTACGAGCAGTACTTC CASQRRGRYEQYF
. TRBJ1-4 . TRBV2 TGTGCCAGCAGTGAGGGAATCTTCAGGGAAACTAATGAAAAACTGTTTTTT CASSEGIFRETNEKLFF